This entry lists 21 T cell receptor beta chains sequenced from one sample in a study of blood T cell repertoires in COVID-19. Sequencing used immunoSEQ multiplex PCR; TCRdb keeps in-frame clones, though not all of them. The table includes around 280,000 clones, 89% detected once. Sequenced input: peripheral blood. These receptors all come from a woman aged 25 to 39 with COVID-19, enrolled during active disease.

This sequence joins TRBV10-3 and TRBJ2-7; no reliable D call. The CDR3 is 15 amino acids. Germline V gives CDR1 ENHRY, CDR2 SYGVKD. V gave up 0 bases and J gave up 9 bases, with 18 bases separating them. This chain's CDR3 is CAISESEVSRLGQYF. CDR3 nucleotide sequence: TGTGCCATCAGTGAGTCAGAGGTCAGCCGATTAGGGCAGTACTTC.

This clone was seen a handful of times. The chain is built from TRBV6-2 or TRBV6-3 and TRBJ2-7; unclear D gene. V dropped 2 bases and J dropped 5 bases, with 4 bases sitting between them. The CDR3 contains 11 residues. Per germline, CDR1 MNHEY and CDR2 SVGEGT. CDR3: CASSYGHEQYF. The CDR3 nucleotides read TGTGCCAGCAGTTACGGCCACGAGCAGTACTTC.

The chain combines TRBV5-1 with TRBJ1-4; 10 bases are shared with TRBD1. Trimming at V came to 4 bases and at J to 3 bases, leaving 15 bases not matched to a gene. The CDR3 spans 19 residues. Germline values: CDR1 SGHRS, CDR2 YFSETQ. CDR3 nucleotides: TGCGCCAGCAGCCTAACAACCGGGACAGGGGTCGGAGCTAATGAAAAACTGTTTTTT. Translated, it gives CASSLTTGTGVGANEKLFF.

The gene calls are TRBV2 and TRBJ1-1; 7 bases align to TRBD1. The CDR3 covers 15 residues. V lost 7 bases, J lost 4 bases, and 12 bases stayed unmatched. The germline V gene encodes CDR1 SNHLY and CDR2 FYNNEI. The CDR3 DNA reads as TGTGCCAGCAAAAGACAGGGTTTGCGGAGCACTGAAGCTTTCTTT. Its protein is CASKRQGLRSTEAFF.

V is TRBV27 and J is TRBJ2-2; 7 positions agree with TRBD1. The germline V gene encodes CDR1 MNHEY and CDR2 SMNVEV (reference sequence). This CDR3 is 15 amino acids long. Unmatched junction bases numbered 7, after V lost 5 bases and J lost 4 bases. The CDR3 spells CASSPPSGGTGELFF. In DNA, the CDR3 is TGTGCCAGCAGTCCTCCCTCAGGGGGCACCGGGGAGCTGTTTTTT.

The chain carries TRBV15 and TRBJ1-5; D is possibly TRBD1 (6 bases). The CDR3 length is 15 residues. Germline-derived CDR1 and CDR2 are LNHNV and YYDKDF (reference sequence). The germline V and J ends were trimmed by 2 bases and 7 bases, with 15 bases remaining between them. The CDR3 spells CATSRNRGAAQPQHF. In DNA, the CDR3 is TGTGCCACCAGCAGAAATCGGGGGGCGGCACAGCCCCAGCATTTT.

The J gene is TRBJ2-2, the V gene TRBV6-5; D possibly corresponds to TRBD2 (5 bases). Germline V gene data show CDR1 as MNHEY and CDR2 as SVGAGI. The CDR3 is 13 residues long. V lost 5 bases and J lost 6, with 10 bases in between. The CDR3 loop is CASSTNGAGELFF. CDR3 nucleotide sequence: TGTGCCAGCAGTACCAACGGGGCCGGGGAGCTGTTTTTT.

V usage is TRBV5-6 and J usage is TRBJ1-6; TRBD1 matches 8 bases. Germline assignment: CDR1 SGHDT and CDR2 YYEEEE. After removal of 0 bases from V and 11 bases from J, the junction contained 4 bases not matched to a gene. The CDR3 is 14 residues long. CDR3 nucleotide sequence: TGTGCCAGCAGCTTGGGACAGGGGAGAGCACCCCTCCACTTT. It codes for CASSLGQGRAPLHF.

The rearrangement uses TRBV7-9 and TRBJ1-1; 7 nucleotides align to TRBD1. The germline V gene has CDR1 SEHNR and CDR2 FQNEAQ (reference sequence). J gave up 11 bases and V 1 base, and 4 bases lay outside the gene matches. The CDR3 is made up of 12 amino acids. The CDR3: CASSLGLGQAFF. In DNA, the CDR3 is TGTGCCAGCAGCTTAGGGCTGGGACAGGCTTTCTTT.

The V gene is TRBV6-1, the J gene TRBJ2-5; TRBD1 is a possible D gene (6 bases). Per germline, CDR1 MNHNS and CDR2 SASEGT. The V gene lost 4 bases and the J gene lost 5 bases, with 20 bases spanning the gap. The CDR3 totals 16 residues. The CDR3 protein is CASSGPRGRRWETQYF. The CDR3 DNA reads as TGTGCCAGCAGTGGGCCCAGGGGACGGAGGTGGGAGACCCAGTACTTC.

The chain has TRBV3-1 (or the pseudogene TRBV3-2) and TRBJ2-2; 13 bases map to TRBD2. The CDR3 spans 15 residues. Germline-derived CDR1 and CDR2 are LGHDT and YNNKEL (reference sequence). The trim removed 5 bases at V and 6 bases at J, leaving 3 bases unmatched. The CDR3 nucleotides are TGTGCCAGCAGCTACACTAGCGGGGGGGCCGGGGAGCTGTTTTTT. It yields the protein CASSYTSGGAGELFF.

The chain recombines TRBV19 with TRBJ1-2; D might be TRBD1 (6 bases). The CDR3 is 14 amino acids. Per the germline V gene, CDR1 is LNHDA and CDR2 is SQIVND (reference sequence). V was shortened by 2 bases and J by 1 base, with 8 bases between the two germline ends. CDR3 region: CASSITGLNYGYTF. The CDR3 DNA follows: TGTGCCAGTAGTATAACAGGGCTTAACTATGGCTACACCTTC.

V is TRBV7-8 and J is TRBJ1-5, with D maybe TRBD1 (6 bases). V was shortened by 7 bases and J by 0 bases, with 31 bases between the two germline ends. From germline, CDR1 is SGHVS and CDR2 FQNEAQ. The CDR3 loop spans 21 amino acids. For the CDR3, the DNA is TGTGCCAGCACCGAAGATCTTAGTCCGGACAGTCGGACGGATAGCAATCAGCCCCAGCATTTT. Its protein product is CASTEDLSPDSRTDSNQPQHF.

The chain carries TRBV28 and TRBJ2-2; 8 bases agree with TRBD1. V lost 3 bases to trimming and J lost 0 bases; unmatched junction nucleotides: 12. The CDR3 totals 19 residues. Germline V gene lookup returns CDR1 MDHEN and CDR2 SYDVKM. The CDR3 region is CASSFGETGVLTNTGELFF. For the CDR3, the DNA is TGTGCCAGCAGTTTCGGGGAGACAGGGGTGTTGACGAACACCGGGGAGCTGTTTTTT. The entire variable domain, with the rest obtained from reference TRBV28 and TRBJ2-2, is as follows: DVKVTQSSRYLVKRTGEKVFLECVQDMDHENMFWYRQDPGLGLRLIYFSYDVKMKEKGDIPEGYSVSREKKERFSLILESASTNQTSMYLCASSFGETGVLTNTGELFFGEGSRLTVL.

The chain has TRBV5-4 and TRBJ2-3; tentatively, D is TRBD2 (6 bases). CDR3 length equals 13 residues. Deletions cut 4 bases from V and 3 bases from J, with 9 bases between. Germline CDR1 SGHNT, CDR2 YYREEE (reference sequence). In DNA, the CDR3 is TGTGCCAGCAGCCCGGGGAGGACAGATACGCAGTATTTT. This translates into CASSPGRTDTQYF.

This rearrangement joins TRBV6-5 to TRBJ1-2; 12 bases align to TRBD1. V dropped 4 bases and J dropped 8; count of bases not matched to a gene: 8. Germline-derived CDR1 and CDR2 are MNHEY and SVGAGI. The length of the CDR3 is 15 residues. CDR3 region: CASSLSGTGGLGYTF. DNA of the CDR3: TGTGCCAGCAGTTTGTCCGGGACAGGGGGCTTGGGCTACACCTTC.

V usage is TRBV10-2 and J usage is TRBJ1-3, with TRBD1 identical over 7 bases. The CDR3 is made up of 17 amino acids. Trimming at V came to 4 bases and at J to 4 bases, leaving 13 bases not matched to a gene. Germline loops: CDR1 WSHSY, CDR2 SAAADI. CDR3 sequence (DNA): TGCGCCAGCAGTGCATTTGGACAGGCGGGTGTGGGAAACACCATATATTTT. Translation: CASSAFGQAGVGNTIYF.

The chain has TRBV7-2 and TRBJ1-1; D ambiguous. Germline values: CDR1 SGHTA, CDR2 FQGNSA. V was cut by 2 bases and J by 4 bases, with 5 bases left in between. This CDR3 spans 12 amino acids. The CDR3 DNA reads TGTGCCAGCAGCTTATACACCACTGAAGCTTTCTTT. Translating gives CASSLYTTEAFF.

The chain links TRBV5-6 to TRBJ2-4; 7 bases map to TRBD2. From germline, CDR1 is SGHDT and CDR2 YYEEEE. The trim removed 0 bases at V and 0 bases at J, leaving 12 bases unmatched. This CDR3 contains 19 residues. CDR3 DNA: TGTGCCAGCAGCTTGGCCATCGGGCGGGGGTCTCTAGCCAAAAACATTCAGTACTTC. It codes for CASSLAIGRGSLAKNIQYF.

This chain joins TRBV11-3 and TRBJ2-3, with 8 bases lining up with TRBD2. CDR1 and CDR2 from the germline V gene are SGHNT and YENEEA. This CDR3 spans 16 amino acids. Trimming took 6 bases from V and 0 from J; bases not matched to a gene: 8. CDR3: CASSRGGSVSTDTQYF. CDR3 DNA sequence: TGTGCCAGCAGTCGGGGGGGGTCTGTGAGCACAGATACGCAGTATTTT.

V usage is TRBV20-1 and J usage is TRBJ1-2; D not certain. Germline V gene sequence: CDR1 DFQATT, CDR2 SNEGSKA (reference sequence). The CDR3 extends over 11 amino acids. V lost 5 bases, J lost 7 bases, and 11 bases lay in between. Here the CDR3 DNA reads TGCAGTGCTTCTGACTTAACTGGCTACACCTTC. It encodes CSASDLTGYTF.